The 2 T cell receptor beta chains listed next were all sequenced from one sample in a study of T cell repertoires in cytomegalovirus infection. MiXCR, applied by TCRdb to the reads, yields one record per CDR3 protein. The sample records roughly 640,000 distinct CDR3 sequences, 24% being singletons. Material: CD8+ T cells from PBMCs. The receptors were sampled from a human donor in good health (CMV status not recorded). Some clones in this sample may be carry-over from other donors' samples.

The V call is TRBV29-1, the J call TRBJ1-2; no firm D call. This CDR3 spans 13 amino acids. V lost 3 bases to trimming and J lost 4 bases, with 12 bases between them. Per the germline V gene, CDR1 is SQVTM and CDR2 is ANQGSEA. The CDR3 region has the DNA TGCAGCGTTGAGTTTACAGTCACCTATGGCTACACCTTC. Its translation: CSVEFTVTYGYTF.

This sequence joins TRBV7-9 and TRBJ1-1, with 7 bases fitting TRBD1. Trimming removed 2 bases from V and 0 bases from J; junction bases left unmatched: 6. The germline gives CDR1 SEHNR, CDR2 FQNEAQ (reference sequence). This CDR3 region has 16 residues. The CDR3 region is CASSLPGQPLNTEAFF. CDR3 nucleotides: TGTGCCAGCAGCTTACCGGGACAGCCGTTGAACACTGAAGCTTTCTTT. Using reference TRBV7-9 and TRBJ1-1 for the parts outside the CDR3, the full variable domain is DTGVSQNPRHKITKRGQNVTFRCDPISEHNRLYWYRQTLGQGPEFLTYFQNEAQLEKSRLLSDRFSAERPKGSFSTLEIQRTEQGDSAMYLCASSLPGQPLNTEAFFGQGTRLTVV.